Listed here are 16 T cell receptor beta chains from one sample, sequenced in a study of T cells expressing NK-cell markers. TCRdb re-called the 5' RACE reads and shows each CDR3 protein once, DNA omitted. Here the sample table reports about 550,000 distinct CDR3 sequences. Sequencing used blood T cells: a sorted CD56 or NKG2C T cell subset, CD4+ or CD8+ T cells, or bulk PBMC T cells (not recorded which). These receptors all stem from a young man in good health.

The chain recombines TRBV4-2 with TRBJ2-2; there is no DNA to check the TCRdb D call of TRBD2. CDR3 length: 17 amino acids. The V gene's germline CDR1 is LGHNA and CDR2 YNFKEQ. The CDR3 protein is CASSQRGLAGGNGELFF.

This chain links TRBV12-3 or TRBV12-4 with TRBJ2-4; TCRdb picks TRBD2, but there is no DNA to check that call. This CDR3 is built from 16 residues. The CDR3 sequence is CASSSRVQLAKNIQYF.

The chain joins TRBV20-1 to TRBJ2-1; TCRdb outputs TRBD2, but without DNA this stays unchecked. CDR3 size: 13 residues. CDR1 and CDR2 (germline): DFQATT, SNEGSKA (reference sequence). The CDR3 sequence: CSARGWEVGEQFF.

The chain's CDR3 is CASSSTGTLYEQYF. The V gene is TRBV11-2, the J gene TRBJ2-7; TCRdb names TRBD1, which stays unverified in the absence of DNA. CDR3 length: 14 amino acids. Germline CDR1 is SGHAT and CDR2 is FQNNGV.

The chain couples TRBV19 to TRBJ2-2; TCRdb designates TRBD1, a call that cannot be tested without DNA. The CDR3 runs 14 residues. Germline CDR1 reads LNHDA; CDR2 reads SQIVND (reference sequence). Here the CDR3 reads CASSLQGNAGELFF.

The gene calls are TRBV29-1 and TRBJ1-2; the D call of TRBD1 rests on TCRdb alone, since no DNA is present to check it. The CDR3 loop spans 16 amino acids. Looked up from germline, CDR1 is SQVTM and CDR2 is ANQGSEA. This chain's CDR3 is CSVELANPRANYGYTF.

The chain joins TRBV3-1 to TRBJ2-1; no DNA is available, so the TRBD2 call from TCRdb remains unchecked. Germline CDR1 reads LGHDT; CDR2 reads YNNKEL (reference sequence). This CDR3 is 14 amino acids long. The CDR3 is CASSLRQGEDEQFF.

The chain links TRBV25-1 to TRBJ2-1; lacking DNA, the TRBD2 call made by TCRdb goes unchecked. CDR3 size: 14 residues. The germline CDR1 and CDR2 sequences are MGHDK and SYGVNS. CDR3 protein: CASSGRGSYNEQFF.

J is TRBJ1-1 and V is TRBV6-5; TCRdb indicates TRBD1, and absent DNA this call remains unverified. The CDR3 consists of 12 residues. The germline V gene has CDR1 MNHEY and CDR2 SVGAGI. This CDR3 is CASSSGAPAAFF.

CDR3 protein: CASTLGLLQFF. The chain is built from TRBV25-1 and TRBJ2-1; the TCRdb call, TRBD2, lacks DNA for checking. CDR1 is MGHDK and CDR2 is SYGVNS in the germline V gene. The CDR3 contains 11 residues.

The V and J genes are TRBV20-1 and TRBJ2-1; TCRdb lists TRBD1, though no DNA is available to test this call. Germline V gene lookup returns CDR1 DFQATT and CDR2 SNEGSKA (reference sequence). The CDR3 sequence is 15 residues long. CDR3 sequence reads: CSASHRQGARNEQFF.

This CDR3 reads CSARGGGRHTGELFF. The chain carries TRBV20-1 and TRBJ2-2; TCRdb indicates TRBD2, and absent DNA this call remains unverified. The CDR3 extends over 15 amino acids. CDR1 is DFQATT and CDR2 is SNEGSKA in the germline V gene (reference sequence).

This chain uses TRBV12-3 or TRBV12-4 with TRBJ2-1; TCRdb indicates TRBD1, and absent DNA this call remains unverified. The CDR3 has 15 residues. CDR3 protein: CASGGGPGQGHEQFF.

V usage is TRBV6-1 and J usage is TRBJ1-5; lacking DNA, the TRBD1 call made by TCRdb goes unchecked. Germline CDR1 is MNHNS and CDR2 is SASEGT. The length of the CDR3 is 18 residues. The CDR3 spells CASRTGSGQLSSNQPQHF.

The rearrangement links TRBV6-1 to TRBJ1-5. The CDR3 length is 13 residues. Germline loops: CDR1 MNHNS, CDR2 SASEGT. This chain's CDR3 is CASKETKNQPQHF.

The rearrangement uses TRBV19 and TRBJ2-1; with no DNA, the TCRdb D assignment of TRBD2 cannot be verified. Looked up from germline, CDR1 is LNHDA and CDR2 is SQIVND (reference sequence). The CDR3 sequence is 13 residues long. The CDR3 sequence: CASSIRDWNEQFF.